The next 3 T cell receptor beta chains were all read from a single sample in a study of cytomegalovirus exposure and HLA in healthy donors. The PCR made use of 60 Vbeta and 13 Jbeta primers. TCRdb's table, derived via immunoSEQ multiplex PCR, lists solely in-frame clones and lacks some. The data hold about 190,000 clones, with roughly 83% observed a single time. The sequencing input was PBMCs. These receptors were collected from a boy aged 5 to 17 in good health and CMV-seronegative.

The chain couples TRBV6-6 to TRBJ2-1; weak D call: TRBD1 (7 bases). The CDR3 has 13 amino acids. Germline V gives CDR1 MNHNY, CDR2 SVGAGI (reference sequence). V shed 7 bases and J shed 6 bases, with 13 bases lying between them. CDR3 DNA: TGTGCCAGCAAGGAGGGGGCTAGCAATGAGCAGTTCTTC. Encoded protein: CASKEGASNEQFF.

The gene calls are TRBV29-1 and TRBJ1-1; TRBD1 agrees at 7 bases. The trim removed 6 bases at V and 11 bases at J, leaving 12 bases unmatched. The germline CDR1 and CDR2 sequences are SQVTM and ANQGSEA. The CDR3 is 12 amino acids. The CDR3 region is CSVVRFTGDAFF. CDR3 nucleotides: TGCAGCGTAGTCAGGTTCACAGGGGATGCTTTCTTT.

The rearrangement joins TRBV30 to TRBJ1-1; TRBD1 is a possible D gene (5 bases). The CDR3 has 14 amino acids. Germline V gives CDR1 GTSNPN, CDR2 SVGIG (reference sequence). With 0 bases removed from V and 0 bases from J, the gap between germline ends came to 8 bases. CDR3 nucleotide sequence: TGTGCCTGGAGTGTAGGGGTTATGAACACTGAAGCTTTCTTT. The encoded protein is CAWSVGVMNTEAFF. The full variable domain, completed using reference TRBV30 and TRBJ1-1, is SQTIHQWPATLVQPVGSPLSLECTVEGTSNPNLYWYRQAAGRGLQLLFYSVGIGQISSEVPQNLSASRPQDRQFILSSKKLLLSDSGFYLCAWSVGVMNTEAFFGQGTRLTVV.